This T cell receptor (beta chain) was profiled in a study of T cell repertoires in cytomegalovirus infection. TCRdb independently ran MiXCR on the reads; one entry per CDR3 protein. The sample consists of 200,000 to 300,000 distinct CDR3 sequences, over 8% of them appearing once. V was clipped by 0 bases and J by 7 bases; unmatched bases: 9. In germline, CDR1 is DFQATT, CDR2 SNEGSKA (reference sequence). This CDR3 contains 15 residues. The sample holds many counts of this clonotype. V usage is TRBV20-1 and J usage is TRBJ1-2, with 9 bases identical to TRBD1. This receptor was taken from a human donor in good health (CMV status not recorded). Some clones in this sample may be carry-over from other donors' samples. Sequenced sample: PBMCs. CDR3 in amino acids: CSARDRMGQGLGYTF. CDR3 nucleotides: TGCAGTGCTAGAGATCGTATGGGACAGGGACTTGGCTACACCTTC.